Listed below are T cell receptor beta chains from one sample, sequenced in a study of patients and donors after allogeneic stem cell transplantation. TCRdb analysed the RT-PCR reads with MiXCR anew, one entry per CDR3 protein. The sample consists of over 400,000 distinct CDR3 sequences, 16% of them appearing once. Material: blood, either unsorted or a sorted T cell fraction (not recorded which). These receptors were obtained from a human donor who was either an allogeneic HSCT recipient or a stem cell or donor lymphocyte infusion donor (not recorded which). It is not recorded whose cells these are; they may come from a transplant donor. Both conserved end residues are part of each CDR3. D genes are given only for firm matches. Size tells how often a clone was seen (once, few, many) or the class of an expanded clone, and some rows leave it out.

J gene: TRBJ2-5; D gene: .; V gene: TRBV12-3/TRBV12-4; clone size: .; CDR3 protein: CASSPQGTETQYF; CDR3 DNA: TGTGCCAGCAGTCCCCAGGGGACCGAGACCCAGTACTTC
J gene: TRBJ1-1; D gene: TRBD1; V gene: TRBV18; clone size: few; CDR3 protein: CASSPLSGGDTEAFF; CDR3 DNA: TGTGCCAGCTCACCACTATCAGGGGGGGACACTGAAGCTTTCTTT
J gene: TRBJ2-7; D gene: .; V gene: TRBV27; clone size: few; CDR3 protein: CASSDGIAYEQYF; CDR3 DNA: TGTGCCAGCAGTGACGGGATCGCCTACGAGCAGTACTTC
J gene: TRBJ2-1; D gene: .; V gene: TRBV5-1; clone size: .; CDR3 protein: CASSLAHSYNEQFF; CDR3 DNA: TGCGCCAGCAGCTTGGCCCATTCCTACAATGAGCAGTTCTTC
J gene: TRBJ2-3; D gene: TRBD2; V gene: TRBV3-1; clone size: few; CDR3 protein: CASSPGLAGGFTSTDTQYF; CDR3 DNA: TGTGCCAGCAGCCCGGGACTAGCGGGGGGTTTCACTAGCACAGATACGCAGTATTTT
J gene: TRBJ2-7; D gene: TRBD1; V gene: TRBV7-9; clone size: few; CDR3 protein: CASSFRDRGPYEQYF; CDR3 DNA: TGTGCCAGCAGCTTCCGGGACAGGGGACCCTACGAGCAGTACTTC
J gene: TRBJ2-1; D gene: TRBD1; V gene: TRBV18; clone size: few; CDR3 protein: CASSPLQGTNNEQFF; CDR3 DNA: TGTGCCAGCTCACCGTTACAGGGGACAAACAATGAGCAGTTCTTC
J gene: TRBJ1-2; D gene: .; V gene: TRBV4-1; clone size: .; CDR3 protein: CASSQALGREVLGGYTF; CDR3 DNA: TGCGCCAGCAGCCAAGCGTTGGGCAGGGAAGTACTCGGAGGCTACACCTTC
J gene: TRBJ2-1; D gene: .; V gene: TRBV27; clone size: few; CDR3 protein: CASSLSGPFNEQFF; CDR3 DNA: TGTGCCAGCAGTTTATCCGGACCATTCAATGAGCAGTTCTTC
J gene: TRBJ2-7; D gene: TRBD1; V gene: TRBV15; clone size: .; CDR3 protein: CATRTGDLDEQYF; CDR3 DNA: TGTGCCACCAGGACAGGGGATTTGGACGAGCAGTACTTC
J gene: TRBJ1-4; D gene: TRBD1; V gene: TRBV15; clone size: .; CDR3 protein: CATSAKGGDAKLFF; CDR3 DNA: TGTGCCACCAGCGCAAAAGGGGGCGACGCAAAACTGTTTTTT
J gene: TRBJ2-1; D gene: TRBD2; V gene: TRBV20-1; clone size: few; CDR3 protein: CSARDPTSGRHNEQFF; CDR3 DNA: TGCAGTGCTAGAGATCCGACTAGCGGGAGGCACAATGAGCAGTTCTTC
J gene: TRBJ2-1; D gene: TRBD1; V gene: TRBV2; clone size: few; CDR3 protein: CASRETGGNEQFF; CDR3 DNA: TGTGCCAGCAGGGAGACAGGGGGTAATGAGCAGTTCTTC
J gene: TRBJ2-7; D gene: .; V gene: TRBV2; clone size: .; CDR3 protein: CASIRKDSSYEQYF; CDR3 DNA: TGTGCCAGCATCAGGAAGGACAGCTCCTACGAGCAGTACTTC
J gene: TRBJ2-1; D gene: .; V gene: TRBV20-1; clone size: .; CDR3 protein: CSARTVVEQFF; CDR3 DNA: TGCAGTGCCCGGACGGTGGTTGAGCAGTTCTTC
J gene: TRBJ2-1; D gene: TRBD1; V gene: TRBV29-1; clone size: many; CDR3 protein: CSALDTGGLNEQFF; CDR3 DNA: TGCAGCGCGCTAGACACAGGGGGTTTGAATGAGCAGTTCTTC
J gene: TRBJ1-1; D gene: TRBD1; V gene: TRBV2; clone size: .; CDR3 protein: CASSWTGYTEAFF; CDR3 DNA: TGTGCCAGCAGTTGGACAGGTTACACTGAAGCTTTCTTT
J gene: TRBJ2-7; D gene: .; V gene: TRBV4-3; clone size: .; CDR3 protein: CASSQEVQGSYEEYF; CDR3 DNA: TGCGCCAGCAGCCAAGAGGTTCAGGGGTCCTACGAGGAGTACTTC
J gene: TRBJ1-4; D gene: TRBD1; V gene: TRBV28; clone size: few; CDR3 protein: CASRPGTGGEKLFF; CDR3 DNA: TGTGCCAGCAGGCCCGGGACAGGGGGCGAAAAACTGTTTTTT
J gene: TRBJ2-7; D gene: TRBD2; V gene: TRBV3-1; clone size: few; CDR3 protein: CASKLAGDGEQYF; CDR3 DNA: TGTGCCAGCAAACTAGCGGGAGACGGCGAGCAGTACTTC
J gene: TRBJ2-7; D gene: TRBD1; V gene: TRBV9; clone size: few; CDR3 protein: CASSGGTGTYEQYF; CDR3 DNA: TGTGCCAGCAGCGGAGGGACAGGGACCTACGAGCAGTACTTC
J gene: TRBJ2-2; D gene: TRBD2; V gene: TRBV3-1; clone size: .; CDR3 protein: CASSQGTSGGPGTGELFF; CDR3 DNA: TGTGCCAGCAGCCAAGGGACTAGCGGGGGGCCGGGCACCGGGGAGCTGTTTTTT
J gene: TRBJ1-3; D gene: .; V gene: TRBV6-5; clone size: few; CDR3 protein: CASSYIGPQNTIYF; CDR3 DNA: TGTGCCAGCAGTTACATAGGGCCCCAAAACACCATATATTTT
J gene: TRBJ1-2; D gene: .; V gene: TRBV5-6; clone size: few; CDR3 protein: CASGDSYYGYTF; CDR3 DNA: TGTGCCAGCGGAGACAGTTACTATGGCTACACCTTC
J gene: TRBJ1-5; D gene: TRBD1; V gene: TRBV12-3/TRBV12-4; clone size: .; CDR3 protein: CASSPRKQGRLNQPQHF; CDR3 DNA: TGTGCCAGCAGTCCCCGAAAACAGGGGCGTCTCAATCAGCCCCAGCATTTT
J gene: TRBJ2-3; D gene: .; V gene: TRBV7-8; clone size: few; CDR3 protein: CASSPERRGLRNTQYF; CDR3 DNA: TGTGCCAGCAGCCCTGAGCGGCGGGGCCTTAGGAATACGCAGTATTTT
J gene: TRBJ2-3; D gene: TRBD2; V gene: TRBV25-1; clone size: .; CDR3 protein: CASSEWVAGVSDTQYF; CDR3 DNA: TGTGCCAGCAGTGAATGGGTAGCGGGGGTGTCAGATACGCAGTATTTT
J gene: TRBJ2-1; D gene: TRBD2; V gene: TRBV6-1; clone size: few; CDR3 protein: CASSRAGGQTYNEQFF; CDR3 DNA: TGTGCCAGCAGTCGTGCGGGGGGCCAAACCTACAATGAGCAGTTCTTC
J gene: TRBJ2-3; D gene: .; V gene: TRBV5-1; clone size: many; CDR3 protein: CASSLGGNTDTQYF; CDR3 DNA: TGCGCCAGCAGCTTGGGGGGAAACACAGATACGCAGTATTTT
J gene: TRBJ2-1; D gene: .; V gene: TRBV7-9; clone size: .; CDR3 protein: CASSREQGRGNEQFF; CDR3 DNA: TGTGCCAGCAGTCGGGAACAGGGAAGGGGCAATGAGCAGTTCTTC
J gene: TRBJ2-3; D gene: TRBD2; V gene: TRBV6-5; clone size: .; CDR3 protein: CASSWGLAGADTQYF; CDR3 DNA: TGTGCCAGCAGTTGGGGACTAGCGGGGGCGGATACGCAGTATTTT
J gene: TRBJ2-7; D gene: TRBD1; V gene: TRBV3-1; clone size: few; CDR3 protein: CASSWQGASYEQYF; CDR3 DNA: TGTGCCAGCAGCTGGCAGGGGGCCTCCTACGAGCAGTACTTC
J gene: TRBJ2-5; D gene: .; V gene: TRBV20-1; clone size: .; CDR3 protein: CSARVREFETQYF; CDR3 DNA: TGCAGTGCTAGAGTCCGGGAGTTTGAGACCCAGTACTTC
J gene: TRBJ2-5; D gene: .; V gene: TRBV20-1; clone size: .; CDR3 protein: CSAFVGLEETQYF; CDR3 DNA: TGCAGTGCTTTCGTCGGGCTGGAAGAGACCCAGTACTTC
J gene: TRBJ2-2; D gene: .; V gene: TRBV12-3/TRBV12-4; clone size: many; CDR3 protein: CASSPGAGELFF; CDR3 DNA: TGTGCCAGCAGTCCCGGAGCGGGGGAGCTGTTTTTT
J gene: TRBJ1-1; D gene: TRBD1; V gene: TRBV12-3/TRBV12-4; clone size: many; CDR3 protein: CASSVPGQGGAAEAFF; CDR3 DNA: TGTGCCAGCAGTGTCCCGGGACAGGGAGGCGCCGCTGAAGCTTTCTTT
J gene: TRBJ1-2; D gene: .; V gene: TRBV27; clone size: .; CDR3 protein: CASSPLLDRNYGYTF; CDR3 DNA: TGTGCCAGCAGTCCCCTCTTGGACAGAAACTATGGCTACACCTTC